Here is one T cell receptor beta chain with its context. Its antigen is not identified. This specimen belongs to a study of cytomegalovirus exposure and HLA in healthy donors. Study information: Approximately 180 million T cells yielded 90 million to 130 million unique TCR beta sequences, as an earlier analysis found.

The PCR employed 60 Vbeta primers together with 13 Jbeta primers. Libraries were prepared by immunoSEQ multiplex PCR; TCRdb keeps only in-frame clonotypes and omits some of them. The data contain about 210,000 clones, around 80% of them singletons. V shed 2 bases and J shed 7 bases, with 12 bases lying between them. The CDR3 is 13 amino acids. Germline V lookup: CDR1 LNHNV, CDR2 YYDKDF (reference sequence). Study results and limitations: In vitro, three CMV-associated chains proved specific for CMV antigens.

V and J are TRBV15 and TRBJ2-7; weak D call: TRBD2 (5 bases). This TCR was recovered from a man aged 35 to 55 in good health and CMV-seropositive. Sequenced material: PBMCs. CDR3 DNA sequence: TGTGCCACCAGCAGATCCGGGCCGGGGGAGCAGTACTTC. As protein: CATSRSGPGEQYF.